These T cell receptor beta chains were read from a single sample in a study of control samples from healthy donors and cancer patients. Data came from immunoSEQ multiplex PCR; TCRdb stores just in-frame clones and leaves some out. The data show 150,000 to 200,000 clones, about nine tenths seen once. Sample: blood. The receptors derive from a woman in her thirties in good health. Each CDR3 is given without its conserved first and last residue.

ASSEPGLNNSPLH	TRBV6-4
ASSQRRINTGELF	TRBV3-1/TRBV3-2
ASSRETGDHTDTQY	TRBV19
ASSSQGTSGSHEQY	TRBV7-9
ASSLGGTGSYNEQF	TRBV7-9
ASSQVRENNQPQH	TRBV14
ASRRPGSHYEQY	TRBV5-1
ASSELDSSGNTIY	TRBV10-1
ASSRQGAYEQY	TRBV5-6
ASSPGLAGDNEQF	TRBV6-5
ASSPTGGYEQY	TRBV6-6
ASSSRWTGGSGNTIY	TRBV5-1
ASSLDGLANIYEQY	TRBV7-7
AWSRQGARGANVLT	TRBV30
ASSSIYGYT	TRBV12-3/TRBV12-4
ASRSGTIPYEQY	TRBV7-9
ASSLGARTEAF	TRBV11-3
ASSLAQGRNTEAF	TRBV7-8
ASSLGTGRNTGELF	TRBV7-8
ASSQGTEVNYGYT	TRBV7-7
ASSPDRNEKLF	TRBV18
ASSSGGGTSGANVLT	TRBV28
ASSTNHASEQY	TRBV19
ASSQGRLAGVNEQF	TRBV4-3
ASKKGEGAINQPQH	TRBV2
ATSDPGVGDTDTQY	TRBV24-1
ASSDGRGAEAF	TRBV9
ASSVEIGQDTQY	TRBV9
ASSLAESSYEQY	TRBV11-2
ASSYRAGNTIY	TRBV6-5
ASSYGTGNTEAF	TRBV6-5
ASSLRGTTDTQY	TRBV27